This T cell receptor beta chain was retrieved from a study of immune cell composition in non-small cell lung cancer. Study-wide results and caveats: Tumour-associated clones >0.5% occurred in roughly 30% of adenocarcinomas, roughly 75% of squamous.

The data were produced by immunoSEQ multiplex PCR, yet TCRdb's version contains in-frame clones alone and is incomplete. The sample has some 2,500 clones, around three quarters seen once. Regarding this clone: Its antigen is currently unknown.

Germline V gene data show CDR1 as LNHDA and CDR2 as SQIVND (reference sequence). V lost 6 bases and J lost 1, with 12 bases in between. This CDR3 region has 14 residues. The source of this sequence is a human donor with non-small cell lung cancer. The sample taken for sequencing was lung tumor tissue. The V and J genes are TRBV19 and TRBJ1-1; possible D gene TRBD1, 5 bases. The DNA of the CDR3 is TGTGCCAGTAGCAAACAGGCGCCGAACACTGAAGCTTTCTTT. Its protein is CASSKQAPNTEAFF.